The 25 T cell receptor beta chains below all came from one sample that was sequenced in a study of CD8+ T cells in alopecia areata. Treatment in this sample: oral pan-JAK inhibitor, 5-10 mg twice daily. RNA extraction and reverse transcription yielded cDNA as sequencing template. Assay: immunoSEQ multiplex PCR; the TCRdb copy retains only in-frame clones and omits some. The top ten hold 0.48% of the sample, which has hundreds of thousands of clones, less than 45% seen once. Sequencing was performed on CD4+ T cells sorted from blood, taken between weeks 30 and 35, from a patient treated with tofacitinib. The receptors shown here come from a human donor with alopecia areata.

This clone has only a few counts. The chain links TRBV7-2 to TRBJ1-2; 9 bases agree with TRBD1. This CDR3 has 13 residues. Germline CDR1 and CDR2: SGHTA and FQGNSA. V shed 4 bases and J 4 bases; nucleotides not matched to a gene: 1. Written as DNA, the CDR3 is TGTGCCAGCAGCTCGGGACAGGGCTATGGCTACACCTTC. Translated, it gives CASSSGQGYGYTF.

As to this clone: Relative to the germline gene, one junction end is altered; a read error may explain this. The chain has TRBV6-5 and TRBJ2-3; 9 bases line up with TRBD2. Germline-derived CDR1 and CDR2 are MNHEY and SVGAGI. The CDR3 is made up of 15 amino acids. As DNA, the CDR3 is TGTGCCATCAGTGCTGCGGGGGGGCATGGAGATACGCAGTATTTT. It codes for CAISAAGGHGDTQYF.

In this sample, this clone turned up many times. The rearrangement uses TRBV29-1 and TRBJ2-7; 7 nucleotides line up with TRBD2. Germline assignment: CDR1 SQVTM and CDR2 ANQGSEA. This CDR3 has 13 amino acids. Germline trimming cut 3 bases from V and 6 bases from J; bases unmatched to any gene: 8. The CDR3 DNA reads as TGCAGCGTTGACGGGAGCGGGGCCCGCGAGCAGTACTTC. Translated: CSVDGSGAREQYF.

The chain carries TRBV9 and TRBJ2-3, with D hard to call. Germline CDR1 reads SGDLS; CDR2 reads YYNGEE. V shed 1 base and J shed 2 bases, with 8 bases lying between them. CDR3 length equals 14 residues. CDR3 protein: CASSVQLPTDTQYF. The CDR3 DNA reads TGTGCCAGCAGCGTACAGCTACCCACAGATACGCAGTATTTT. The whole variable domain, filled in from reference TRBV9 and TRBJ2-3, reads DSGVTQTPKHLITATGQRVTLRCSPRSGDLSVYWYQQSLDQGLQFLIQYYNGEERAKGNILERFSAQQFPDLHSELNLSSLELGDSALYFCASSVQLPTDTQYFGPGTRLTVL.

This clone was detected a few times. DNA of the CDR3: TGTGCCAGCAGCTTAGCGTGGGACAGGATCGTTGGGGCCAACGTCCTGACTTTC. It encodes CASSLAWDRIVGANVLTF. The chain uses TRBV7-9 and TRBJ2-6; 8 bases are a match to TRBD1. The CDR3 loop spans 18 amino acids. V gave up 0 bases and J gave up 3 bases; unmatched junction bases: 7. Germline CDR1 SEHNR, CDR2 FQNEAQ (reference sequence).

V gene TRBV7-9 combines with J gene TRBJ2-3; no definite D call. Looked up from germline, CDR1 is SEHNR and CDR2 is FQNEAQ (reference sequence). This CDR3 is 15 amino acids long. V lost 2 bases to trimming and J lost 0 bases, with 9 bases between them. As DNA, the CDR3 is TGTGCCAGCAGCTTAATAGCTTCTAGCACAGATACGCAGTATTTT. It specifies CASSLIASSTDTQYF.

This clone was detected only a few times. The V gene is TRBV6-6, the J gene TRBJ2-7, with 7 bases fitting TRBD1. The V segment lost 8 bases and the J segment 4 bases; nucleotides outside the gene matches: 11. The CDR3 totals 14 residues. In germline, CDR1 is MNHNY, CDR2 SVGAGI (reference sequence). CDR3 nucleotide sequence: TGTGCCAGCCGCGACAGGGACACCTGGTACGAGCAGTACTTC. It yields the protein CASRDRDTWYEQYF.

In this sample, this clone turned up a few times. The chain recombines TRBV6-1 with TRBJ2-5; D not certain. The CDR3 length is 15 residues. V shed 3 bases and J shed 1 base, with 12 bases lying between them. The V gene's germline CDR1 is MNHNS and CDR2 SASEGT. This CDR3 is CASSDRHLGQETQYF. The CDR3 DNA is TGTGCCAGCAGTGACAGACACCTTGGCCAAGAGACCCAGTACTTC.

Concerning this clone itself: This sample also contains other DNA sequences that code for the same CDR3. The chain joins TRBV5-1 to TRBJ1-1; D perhaps matches TRBD1 (6 bases). This CDR3 is 14 amino acids long. Looked up from germline, CDR1 is SGHRS and CDR2 is YFSETQ. The V end was cut by 2 bases, the J end by 2 bases, with 10 bases between. The DNA of the CDR3 is TGCGCCAGCAGCTTCCGGGACATAAACACTGAAGCTTTCTTT. This gives the protein CASSFRDINTEAFF.

The chain carries TRBV27 and TRBJ2-7; 8 nucleotides agree with TRBD2. The CDR3 sequence is 14 residues long. Germline CDR1 and CDR2: MNHEY and SMNVEV (reference sequence). Unmatched junction bases numbered 7, after V lost 6 bases and J lost 3 bases. CDR3 sequence reads: CASRGVAGHYEQYF. The CDR3 region has the DNA TGTGCCAGCAGAGGAGTAGCGGGGCACTACGAGCAGTACTTC.

This chain connects TRBV2 to TRBJ1-4; D ambiguous. The CDR3 spans 15 residues. Germline lookup yields CDR1 SNHLY and CDR2 FYNNEI. Trimming pared 5 bases from V and 0 bases from J, leaving 10 bases between. The CDR3 DNA is TGTGCCAGCAGTTACCTTGGCACAACTAATGAAAAACTGTTTTTT. Amino acid sequence: CASSYLGTTNEKLFF.

This clone was seen a handful of times. The rearrangement joins TRBV7-2 to TRBJ2-3; 10 nucleotides match TRBD2. V shed 3 bases and J 2 bases; nucleotides not matched to a gene: 14. The length of the CDR3 is 19 residues. From germline, CDR1 is SGHTA and CDR2 FQGNSA. The CDR3 loop is CASSFRGSGGTGDTDTQYF. CDR3 DNA sequence: TGTGCCAGCAGCTTTCGTGGTAGCGGGGGGACCGGGGACACAGATACGCAGTATTTT.

This clone has a handful of counts. V gene TRBV7-9 combines with J gene TRBJ2-7, with a possible D match to TRBD2 (6 bases). The CDR3 contains 14 residues. Germline CDR1 and CDR2: SEHNR and FQNEAQ (reference sequence). V was cut by 0 bases and J by 6 bases, with 12 bases left in between. DNA of the CDR3: TGTGCCAGCAGCTTAGCGGACCGGACTACCGAGCAGTACTTC. This sequence encodes CASSLADRTTEQYF. The entire variable domain, with the rest obtained from reference TRBV7-9 and TRBJ2-7, is as follows: DTGVSQNPRHKITKRGQNVTFRCDPISEHNRLYWYRQTLGQGPEFLTYFQNEAQLEKSRLLSDRFSAERPKGSFSTLEIQRTEQGDSAMYLCASSLADRTTEQYFGPGTRLTVT.

In this sample, this clone turned up a few times. CDR3 amino acids: CASSPAGTTESIQYF. The CDR3 DNA reads TGTGCCAGCAGCCCCGCCGGGACTACGGAGAGCATTCAGTACTTC. This chain joins TRBV7-2 and TRBJ2-4, with 7 bases that match TRBD2. Per germline, CDR1 SGHTA and CDR2 FQGNSA. Losses at the gene ends were 5 bases for V and 9 bases for J; bases not matched to a gene: 13. The CDR3 length is 15 residues.

This sequence joins TRBV25-1 and TRBJ2-7; the match to TRBD1 covers 8 bases. The CDR3 extends over 15 amino acids. Germline assignment: CDR1 MGHDK and CDR2 SYGVNS. The V segment lost 4 bases and the J segment 3 bases; nucleotides outside the gene matches: 8. DNA for the CDR3: TGTGCCAGCAGTGGGTCCTGGACAGGGAGCTACGAGCAGTACTTC. Residues: CASSGSWTGSYEQYF.

The CDR3 loop is CASRKSDGDYGYTF. CDR3 nucleotide sequence: TGTGCCAGCAGGAAGTCTGACGGAGATTATGGCTACACCTTC. This chain connects TRBV6-5 to TRBJ1-2; no reliable D call. The CDR3 runs to 14 residues. V was pared by 6 bases and J by 5 bases, with 16 bases between. From germline, CDR1 is MNHEY and CDR2 SVGAGI.

The rearrangement links TRBV5-4 to TRBJ2-3, with D possibly called TRBD1 or TRBD2 (6 bases each). Trimming stripped 3 bases from V and 6 bases from J, with 14 bases between. Germline CDR1 and CDR2: SGHNT and YYREEE (reference sequence). This CDR3 comprises 14 residues. As DNA, the CDR3 is TGTGCCAGCAGCTCCGGCCGGGGGCGGGATACGCAGTATTTT. Translating gives CASSSGRGRDTQYF.

The chain joins TRBV5-1 to TRBJ2-3; D may be TRBD1 or TRBD2 (6 bases each). The CDR3 spans 15 residues. The V end lost 4 bases, the J end lost 0 bases, and 12 bases lay between the germline ends. Germline CDR1 and CDR2: SGHRS and YFSETQ. The CDR3 protein is CASSGVGGSTDTQYF. The CDR3, as DNA: TGCGCCAGCAGCGGAGTGGGGGGCAGCACAGATACGCAGTATTTT.

The chain links TRBV6-5 to TRBJ1-5; D is unclear. Trimming cost V 6 bases and J 9 bases, with 18 bases left between them. The V gene's germline CDR1 is MNHEY and CDR2 SVGAGI. The CDR3 length is 14 residues. The CDR3 loop reads CASSRGRVPGPQHF. The CDR3 nucleotides read TGTGCCAGCAGCCGTGGACGGGTCCCGGGGCCCCAGCATTTT.

This chain links TRBV29-1 with TRBJ2-3; 8 bases align to TRBD2. The CDR3 runs 15 residues. The V gene end was trimmed by 1 base and the J gene end by 0 bases; junction bases not matched to a gene: 3. CDR1 is SQVTM and CDR2 is ANQGSEA in the germline V gene. The DNA for the CDR3 is TGCAGCGTTGAAGGGGCTAGCGGGAGCACAGATACGCAGTATTTT. Amino acid sequence: CSVEGASGSTDTQYF.

A few counts support this clone. CDR3 sequence: CAISDPLKNYEQYF. The CDR3 DNA reads as TGTGCCATCAGTGACCCCTTAAAAAACTACGAGCAGTACTTC. The chain is built from TRBV10-3 and TRBJ2-7; D gene unclear. Between the trimmed V and J ends, which lost 3 bases and 3 bases, there was a span of 12 bases. The CDR3 totals 14 residues. Germline values: CDR1 ENHRY, CDR2 SYGVKD.

The chain has TRBV18 and TRBJ2-4, with 8 bases matching TRBD1. CDR1 and CDR2 (germline): KGHSH, LQKENI. The J segment lost 7 bases and the V segment lost 6 bases, leaving 11 bases of the junction unmatched. The CDR3 sequence is 15 residues long. The CDR3 protein is CASSPGQAAENIQYF. The CDR3 region has the DNA TGTGCCAGCTCTCCGGGACAGGCGGCGGAGAACATTCAGTACTTC.

J is TRBJ2-5 and V is TRBV28, with 8 bases aligning to TRBD1. Unmatched junction bases numbered 8, after V lost 6 bases and J lost 5 bases. CDR3 length equals 14 residues. Germline CDR1 and CDR2: MDHEN and SYDVKM. The CDR3 coding sequence is TGTGCCAGCAGCCGAAAGACAGGGGTGGAGACCCAGTACTTC. Protein sequence: CASSRKTGVETQYF.

V usage is TRBV7-9 and J usage is TRBJ1-1; maybe TRBD1 (6 bases). CDR3 length: 15 amino acids. Trimming took 5 bases from V and 0 from J, leaving 13 bases between them. Germline-derived CDR1 and CDR2 are SEHNR and FQNEAQ (reference sequence). This CDR3 is CASSLGQIMNTEAFF. DNA for the CDR3: TGTGCCAGCAGCCTAGGACAGATCATGAACACTGAAGCTTTCTTT.

The rearrangement joins TRBV7-8 to TRBJ1-2; no clear D. This CDR3 region has 13 residues. From germline, CDR1 is SGHVS and CDR2 FQNEAQ. V was trimmed by 1 base and J by 3 bases, leaving 6 bases between them. The CDR3 here is CASSLEADYGYTF. CDR3 sequence (DNA): TGTGCCAGCAGCTTAGAAGCGGACTATGGCTACACCTTC.